This T cell receptor (beta chain) appears in the sequencing data of a study of blood T cell repertoires in COVID-19. Across the study: T cells, B-cell-depleted T cells, or PBMCs provided the cDNA or gDNA that served as material.

In the authors' methods: Estimation of nucleated cell counts relied on the amplification of reference gene primers. Assay used: immunoSEQ multiplex PCR; TCRdb lists only in-frame clones, some missing. Clone size and the V and J calls come from that table; the DNA yielded D and trimming. The sample shows a few hundred thousand clones, roughly 86% of them seen only once. Sequenced material: peripheral blood. This receptor was taken from a woman in her fifties or sixties with acute or convalescent COVID-19.

The CDR3 here is CASNGAVGGELFF. The CDR3 DNA reads TGTGCCAGCAACGGAGCAGTGGGCGGGGAGCTGTTTTTT. The V call is TRBV27, the J call TRBJ2-2; no definite D call. V was clipped by 7 bases and J by 7 bases, with 13 bases between them. CDR3 size: 13 residues. From germline, CDR1 is MNHEY and CDR2 SMNVEV (reference sequence).